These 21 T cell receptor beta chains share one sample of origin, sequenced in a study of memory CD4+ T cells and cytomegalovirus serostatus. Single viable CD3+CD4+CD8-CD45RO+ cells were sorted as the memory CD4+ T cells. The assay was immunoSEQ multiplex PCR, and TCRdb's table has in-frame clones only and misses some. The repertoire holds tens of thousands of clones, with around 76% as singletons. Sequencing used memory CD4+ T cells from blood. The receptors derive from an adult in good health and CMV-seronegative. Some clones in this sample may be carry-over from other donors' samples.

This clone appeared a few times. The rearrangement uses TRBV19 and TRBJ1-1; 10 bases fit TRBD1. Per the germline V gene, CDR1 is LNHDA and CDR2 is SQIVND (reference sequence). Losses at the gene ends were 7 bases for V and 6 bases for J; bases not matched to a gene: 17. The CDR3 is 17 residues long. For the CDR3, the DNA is TGTGCCAGTACCTTGGGGGGGACAGGGGTTGGGAAGCCTGAAGCTTTCTTT. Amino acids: CASTLGGTGVGKPEAFF.

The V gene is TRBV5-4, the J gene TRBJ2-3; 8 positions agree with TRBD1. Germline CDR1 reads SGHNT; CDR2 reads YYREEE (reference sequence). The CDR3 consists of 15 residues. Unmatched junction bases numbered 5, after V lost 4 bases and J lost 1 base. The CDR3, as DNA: TGTGCCAGCAGCATGACAGGGGCCGGCACAGATACGCAGTATTTT. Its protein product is CASSMTGAGTDTQYF.

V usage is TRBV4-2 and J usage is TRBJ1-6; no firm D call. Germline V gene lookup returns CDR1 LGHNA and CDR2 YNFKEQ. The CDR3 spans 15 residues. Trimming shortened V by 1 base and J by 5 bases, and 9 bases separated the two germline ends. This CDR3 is CASSQATANNSPLHF. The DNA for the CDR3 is TGTGCCAGCAGCCAAGCAACGGCGAATAATTCACCCCTCCACTTT.

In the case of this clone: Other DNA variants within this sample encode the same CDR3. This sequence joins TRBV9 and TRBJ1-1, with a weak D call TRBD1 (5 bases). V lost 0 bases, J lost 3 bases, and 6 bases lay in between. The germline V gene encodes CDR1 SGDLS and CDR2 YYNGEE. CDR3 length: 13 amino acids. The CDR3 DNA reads TGTGCCAGCAGCGTAGCGGGGGACACTGAAGCTTTCTTT. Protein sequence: CASSVAGDTEAFF.

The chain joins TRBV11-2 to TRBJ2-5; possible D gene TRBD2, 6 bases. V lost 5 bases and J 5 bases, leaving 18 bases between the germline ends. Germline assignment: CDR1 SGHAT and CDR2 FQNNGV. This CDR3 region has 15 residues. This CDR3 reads CASSKSGGVGETQYF. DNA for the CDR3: TGTGCCAGCAGCAAATCCGGGGGAGTAGGGGAGACCCAGTACTTC.

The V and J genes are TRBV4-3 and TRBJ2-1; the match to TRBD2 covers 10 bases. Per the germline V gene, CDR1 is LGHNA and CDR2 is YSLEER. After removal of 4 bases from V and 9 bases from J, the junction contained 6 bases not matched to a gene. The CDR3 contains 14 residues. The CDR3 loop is CASSLQRGGPEQFF. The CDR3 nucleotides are TGCGCCAGCAGCCTGCAGCGGGGGGGCCCTGAGCAGTTCTTC.

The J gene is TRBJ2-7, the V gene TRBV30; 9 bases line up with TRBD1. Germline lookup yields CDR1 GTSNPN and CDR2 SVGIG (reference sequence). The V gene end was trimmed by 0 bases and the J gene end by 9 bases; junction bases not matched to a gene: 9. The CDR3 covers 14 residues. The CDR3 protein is CAWSVGGQGGAQYF. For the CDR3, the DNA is TGTGCCTGGAGTGTAGGGGGACAGGGCGGCGCGCAGTACTTC.

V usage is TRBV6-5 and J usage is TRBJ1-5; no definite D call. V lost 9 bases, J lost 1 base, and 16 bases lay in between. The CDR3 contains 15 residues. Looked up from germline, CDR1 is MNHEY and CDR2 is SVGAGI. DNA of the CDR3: TGTGCCAGTCGCCGTGGGCCAGACAGCAATCAGCCCCAGCATTTT. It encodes CASRRGPDSNQPQHF.

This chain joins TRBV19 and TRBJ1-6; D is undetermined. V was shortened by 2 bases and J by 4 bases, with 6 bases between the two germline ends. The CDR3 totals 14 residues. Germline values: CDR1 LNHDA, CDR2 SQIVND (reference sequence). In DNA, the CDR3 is TGTGCCAGTAGTATAACCGGTTATAATTCACCCCTCCACTTT. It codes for CASSITGYNSPLHF.

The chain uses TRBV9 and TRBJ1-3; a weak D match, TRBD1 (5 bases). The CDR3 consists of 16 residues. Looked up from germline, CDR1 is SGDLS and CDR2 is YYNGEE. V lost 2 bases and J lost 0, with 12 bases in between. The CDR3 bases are TGTGCCAGCAGCGTTTTACAGGATTACTCTGGAAACACCATATATTTT. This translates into CASSVLQDYSGNTIYF.

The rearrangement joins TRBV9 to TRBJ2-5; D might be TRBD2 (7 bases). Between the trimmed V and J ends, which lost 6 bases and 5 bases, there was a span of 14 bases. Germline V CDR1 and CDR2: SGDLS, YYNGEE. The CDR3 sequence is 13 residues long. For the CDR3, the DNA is TGTGCCAGCAAGGCGGGGGCGGGTGAGACCCAGTACTTC. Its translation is CASKAGAGETQYF.

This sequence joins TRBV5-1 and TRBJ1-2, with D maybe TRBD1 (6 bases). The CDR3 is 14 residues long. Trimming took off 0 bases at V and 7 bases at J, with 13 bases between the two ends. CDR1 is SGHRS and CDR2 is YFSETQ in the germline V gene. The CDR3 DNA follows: TGCGCCAGCAGCTTGGGCGACAGGAGTAGTGGCTACACCTTC. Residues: CASSLGDRSSGYTF.

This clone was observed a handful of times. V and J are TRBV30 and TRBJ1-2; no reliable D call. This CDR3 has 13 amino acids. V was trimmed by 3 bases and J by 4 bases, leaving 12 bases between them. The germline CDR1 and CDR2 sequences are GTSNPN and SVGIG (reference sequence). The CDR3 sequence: CAWSLGYSYGYTF. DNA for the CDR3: TGTGCCTGGAGCTTGGGGTATTCCTATGGCTACACCTTC.

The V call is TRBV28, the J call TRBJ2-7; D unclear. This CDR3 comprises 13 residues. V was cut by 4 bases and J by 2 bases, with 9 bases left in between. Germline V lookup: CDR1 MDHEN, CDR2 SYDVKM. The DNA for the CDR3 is TGTGCCAGCAGTTCGACAACTACCTACGAGCAGTACTTC. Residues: CASSSTTTYEQYF.

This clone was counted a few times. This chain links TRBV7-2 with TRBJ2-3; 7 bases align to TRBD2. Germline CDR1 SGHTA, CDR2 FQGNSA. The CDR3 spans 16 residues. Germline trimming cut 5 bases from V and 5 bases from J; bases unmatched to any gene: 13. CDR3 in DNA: TGTGCCAGCAGCCTCCGTTGGAGCGGGGCTTTAGATACGCAGTATTTT. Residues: CASSLRWSGALDTQYF.

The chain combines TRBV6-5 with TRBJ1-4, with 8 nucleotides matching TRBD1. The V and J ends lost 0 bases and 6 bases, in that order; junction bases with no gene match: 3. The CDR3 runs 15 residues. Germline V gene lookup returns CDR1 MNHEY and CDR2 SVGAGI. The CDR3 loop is CASSYSAGGHEKLFF. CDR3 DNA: TGTGCCAGCAGTTACTCGGCAGGGGGCCATGAAAAACTGTTTTTT.

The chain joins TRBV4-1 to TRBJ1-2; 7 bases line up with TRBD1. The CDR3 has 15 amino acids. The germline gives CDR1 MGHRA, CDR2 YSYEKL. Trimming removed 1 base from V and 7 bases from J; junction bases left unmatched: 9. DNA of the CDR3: TGCGCCAGCAGCCAAGGTCCGGAGGGGGCGGGTGGCTACACCTTC. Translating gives CASSQGPEGAGGYTF.

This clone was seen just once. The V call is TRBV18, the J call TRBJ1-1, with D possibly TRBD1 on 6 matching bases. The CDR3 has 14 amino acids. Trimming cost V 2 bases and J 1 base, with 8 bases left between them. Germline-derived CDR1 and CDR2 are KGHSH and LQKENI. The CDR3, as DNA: TGTGCCAGCTCACCAGCACAGGGGAACACTGAAGCTTTCTTT. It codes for CASSPAQGNTEAFF. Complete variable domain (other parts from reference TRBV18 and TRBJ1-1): NAGVMQNPRHLVRRRGQEARLRCSPMKGHSHVYWYRQLPEEGLKFMVYLQKENIIDESGMPKERFSAEFPKEGPSILRIQQVVRGDSAAYFCASSPAQGNTEAFFGQGTRLTVV.

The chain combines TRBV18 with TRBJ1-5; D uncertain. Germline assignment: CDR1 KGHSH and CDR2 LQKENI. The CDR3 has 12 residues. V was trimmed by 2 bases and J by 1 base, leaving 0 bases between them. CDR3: CASSPSNQPQHF. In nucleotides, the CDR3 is TGTGCCAGCTCACCAAGCAATCAGCCCCAGCATTTT.

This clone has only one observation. CDR3 sequence: CASSPQGAAYNEQFF. The CDR3 DNA follows: TGTGCCAGCAGTCCACAGGGGGCAGCATACAATGAGCAGTTCTTC. The chain has TRBV6-6 and TRBJ2-1, with 9 nucleotides matching TRBD1. Per germline, CDR1 MNHNY and CDR2 SVGAGI (reference sequence). This CDR3 contains 15 residues. V dropped 5 bases and J dropped 4; count of bases not matched to a gene: 6.

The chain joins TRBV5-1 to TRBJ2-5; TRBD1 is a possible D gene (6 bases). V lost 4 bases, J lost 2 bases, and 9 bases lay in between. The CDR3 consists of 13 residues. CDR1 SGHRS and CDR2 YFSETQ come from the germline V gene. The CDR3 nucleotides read TGCGCCAGCAGCACTGGACAGCAAGAGACCCAGTACTTC. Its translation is CASSTGQQETQYF.